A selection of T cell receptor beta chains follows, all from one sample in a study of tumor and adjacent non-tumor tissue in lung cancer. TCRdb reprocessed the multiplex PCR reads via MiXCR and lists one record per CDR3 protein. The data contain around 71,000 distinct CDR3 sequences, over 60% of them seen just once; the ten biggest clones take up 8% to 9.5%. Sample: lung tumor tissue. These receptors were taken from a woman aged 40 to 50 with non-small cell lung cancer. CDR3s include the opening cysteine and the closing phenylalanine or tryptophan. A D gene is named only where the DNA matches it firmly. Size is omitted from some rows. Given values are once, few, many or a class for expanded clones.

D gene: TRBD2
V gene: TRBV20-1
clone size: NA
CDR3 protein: CSARDITCGGGAQDTQYF

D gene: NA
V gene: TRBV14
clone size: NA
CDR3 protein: CASNSYYLYEQYF

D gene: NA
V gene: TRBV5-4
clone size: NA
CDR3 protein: CASSVDRNTEAFF

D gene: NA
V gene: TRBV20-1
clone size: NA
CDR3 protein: CSARPVDRDTHYF

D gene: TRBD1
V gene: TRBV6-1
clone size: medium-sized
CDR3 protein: CASSAGQGESDEQFF

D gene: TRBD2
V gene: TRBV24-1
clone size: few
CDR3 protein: CATSASGSPGRNEQFF

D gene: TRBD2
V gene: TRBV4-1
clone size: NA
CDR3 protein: CASSSPSGGATSFQYF

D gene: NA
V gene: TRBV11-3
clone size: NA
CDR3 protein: CVSSLGLGEQFF

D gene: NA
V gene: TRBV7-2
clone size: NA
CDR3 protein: CATSLVLFEQYF

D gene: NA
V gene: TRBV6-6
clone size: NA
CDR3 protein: CASSYGRGDTDTQYF

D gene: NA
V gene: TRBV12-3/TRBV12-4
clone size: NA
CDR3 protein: CVSRLTASQVQPQHF

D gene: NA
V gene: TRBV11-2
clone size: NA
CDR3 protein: CASSLDRNQPQRF

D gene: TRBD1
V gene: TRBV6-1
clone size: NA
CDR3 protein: CTSSRQGAGTGELFF

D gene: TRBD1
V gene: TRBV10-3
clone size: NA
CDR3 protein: CAINFRQGQDNQGYTF

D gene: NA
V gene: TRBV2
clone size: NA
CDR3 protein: CANTRDSTGEQYF

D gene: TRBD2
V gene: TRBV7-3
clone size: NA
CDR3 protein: CASSPIGTSGEKQFF

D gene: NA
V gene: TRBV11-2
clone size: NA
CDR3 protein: CASILATRIEETQYF

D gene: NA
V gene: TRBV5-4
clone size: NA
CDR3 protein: CPSSYSGRATWETQYF

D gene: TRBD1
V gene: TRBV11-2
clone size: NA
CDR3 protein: CTSSLSQGAYGYTF

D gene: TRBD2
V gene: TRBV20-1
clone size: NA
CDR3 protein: CSARGRGGQYNEQLF

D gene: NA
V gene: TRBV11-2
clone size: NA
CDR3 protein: CASSNSGIDAFF

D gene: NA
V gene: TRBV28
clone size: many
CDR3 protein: CASSPGDRAETQYF

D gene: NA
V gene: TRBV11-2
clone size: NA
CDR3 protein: CVSSPGTQHYGYTF

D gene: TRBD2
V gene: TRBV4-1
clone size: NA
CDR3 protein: CAISQDRRGTKETQYF

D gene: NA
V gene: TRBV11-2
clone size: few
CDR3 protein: CASSTRPSDGETQYF

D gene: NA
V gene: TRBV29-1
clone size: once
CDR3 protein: CSVGLLSNIGELFF

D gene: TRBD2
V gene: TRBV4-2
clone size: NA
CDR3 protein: CDSCRGLAGDTGELFF

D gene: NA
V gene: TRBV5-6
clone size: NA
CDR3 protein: CDSSLASGQETQCF

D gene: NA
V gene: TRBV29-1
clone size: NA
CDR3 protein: CSVTKIRITDTQYF

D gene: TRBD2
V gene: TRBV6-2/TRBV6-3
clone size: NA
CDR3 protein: CASTGKGGLAGNEQYF

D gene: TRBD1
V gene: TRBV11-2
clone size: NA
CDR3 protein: CASSLRDRGDMQYF

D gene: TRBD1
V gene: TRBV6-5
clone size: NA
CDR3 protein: CARRYWTGNQHQHF

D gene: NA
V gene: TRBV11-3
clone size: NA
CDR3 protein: CTSTRTASIEAFF

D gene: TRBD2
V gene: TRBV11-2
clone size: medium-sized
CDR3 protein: CASSPSTSGSSTGELFF

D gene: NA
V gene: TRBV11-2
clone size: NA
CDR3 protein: CASILASNSYGQYF

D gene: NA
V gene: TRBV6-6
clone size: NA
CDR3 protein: CASNHGQLQAFF

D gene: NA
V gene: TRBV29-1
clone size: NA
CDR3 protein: CSASGLPYTETFF

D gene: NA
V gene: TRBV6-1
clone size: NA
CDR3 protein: CANTPGGAGANVPTF

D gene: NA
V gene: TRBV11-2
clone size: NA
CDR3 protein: CASSWSDLSGGNVLTF

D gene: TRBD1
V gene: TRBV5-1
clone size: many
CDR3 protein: CASSYQGDYEQYF

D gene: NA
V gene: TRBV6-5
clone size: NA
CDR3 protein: CANREQAWDEQYF

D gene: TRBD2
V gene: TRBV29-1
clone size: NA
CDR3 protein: CSVTSDFSFNEQFF

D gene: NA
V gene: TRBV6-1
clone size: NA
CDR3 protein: CANSERVRATLGIDTQYF

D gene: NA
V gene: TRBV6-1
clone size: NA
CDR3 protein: CASIGAAERGCAF

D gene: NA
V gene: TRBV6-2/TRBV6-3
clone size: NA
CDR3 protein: CVSTTGTGHAGELFF

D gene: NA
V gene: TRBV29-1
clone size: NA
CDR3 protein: CSVGYGNTEVFF

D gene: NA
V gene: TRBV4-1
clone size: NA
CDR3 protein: CASSQVRGGRHSGNTIYF

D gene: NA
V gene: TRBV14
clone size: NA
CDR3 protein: CASSQQERPTGELFF

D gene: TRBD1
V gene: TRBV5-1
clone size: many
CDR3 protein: CASKTDRGNEKLFF

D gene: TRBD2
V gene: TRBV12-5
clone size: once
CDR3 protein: CTSGLGGARTGELFF

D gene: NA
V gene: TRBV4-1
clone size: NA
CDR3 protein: CASSQDFSVSYNEQFF

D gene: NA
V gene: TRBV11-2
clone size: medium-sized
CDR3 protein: CASSRTTGAKNIQYF